This T cell receptor (beta chain) derives from a study of OX40 agonist ivuxolimab in advanced cancers. V lost 5 bases, J lost 2 bases, and 7 bases lay in between. Germline values: CDR1 SGHAT, CDR2 FQDESV (reference sequence). The CDR3 loop spans 13 amino acids. Assay: immunoSEQ multiplex PCR; the TCRdb copy retains only in-frame clones and omits some. This table has over 80,000 clones, approximately 90% appearing once. J is TRBJ2-1 and V is TRBV11-1, with D hard to call. This clonotype originated in an adult with an advanced solid tumor such as melanoma, head and neck, liver or kidney cancer. The sample was CD4+ or CD8+ T cells sorted from blood, taken in a trial of the OX40 agonist ivuxolimab. CDR3 in amino acids: CASSQSTYNEQFF. The CDR3 DNA follows: TGTGCCAGCAGCCAGAGTACCTACAATGAGCAGTTCTTC.